The next 9 T cell receptor beta chains were all read from a single sample in a study of T cells in Graves' hyperthyroidism and ophthalmopathy. TCR beta CDR3 region amplification was performed from RNA transcripts. HTBI primers were the set used in a first-round RT-PCR of the TCR CDR3. One entry per CDR3 protein results from TCRdb running MiXCR on the multiplex PCR reads. The data show around 450,000 distinct CDR3 sequences, with 15% to 17% seen just once and approximately 14% held by the top ten. Sequenced sample: blood. Receptors were obtained from a woman between 18 and 29 years old with Graves' hyperthyroidism.

This clonotype was seen at least ten times. The V gene is TRBV7-9, the J gene TRBJ2-5; TRBD2 is a possible D gene (6 bases). V was shortened by 0 bases and J by 3 bases, with 11 bases between the two germline ends. The CDR3 consists of 15 residues. Looked up from germline, CDR1 is SEHNR and CDR2 is FQNEAQ (reference sequence). The DNA of the CDR3 is TGTGCCAGCAGCTTAGCGTATGGGGAGGAAGAGACCCAGTACTTC. Encoded protein: CASSLAYGEEETQYF. Using reference TRBV7-9 and TRBJ2-5 for the parts outside the CDR3, the full variable domain is DTGVSQNPRHKITKRGQNVTFRCDPISEHNRLYWYRQTLGQGPEFLTYFQNEAQLEKSRLLSDRFSAERPKGSFSTLEIQRTEQGDSAMYLCASSLAYGEEETQYFGPGTRLLVL.

Comments on this clonotype: Since a much larger clone is just one base distant, this may be a read error. The chain has TRBV2 and TRBJ2-5, with 7 bases aligning to TRBD1. With V trimmed by 7 bases and J by 3 bases, 17 bases remained unmatched. CDR1 and CDR2 from the germline V gene are SNHLY and FYNNEI. The CDR3 runs to 17 residues. For the CDR3, the DNA is TGTGCCAGCATCTCTTATAGCCATAGGGGGCTAAAAGAGACCCAGTACTTC. Translation: CASISYSHRGLKETQYF.

This clonotype was seen many times. V gene TRBV29-1 combines with J gene TRBJ2-5; D remains ambiguous. CDR3 length equals 12 residues. CDR1 is SQVTM and CDR2 is ANQGSEA in the germline V gene. With 5 bases removed from V and 5 bases from J, the gap between germline ends came to 12 bases. In DNA form, the CDR3 reads TGCAGCGTTCGGCCCAGCTTGGAGACCCAGTACTTC. Translating gives CSVRPSLETQYF.

The rearrangement joins TRBV4-1 to TRBJ1-2, with no clear D. There are 15 residues in the CDR3. Germline lookup yields CDR1 MGHRA and CDR2 YSYEKL. V lost 0 bases and J 4 bases, leaving 12 bases between the germline ends. CDR3 in DNA: TGCGCCAGCAGCCAAGATCCGTCCCAGACCTATGGCTACACCTTC. Translated, it gives CASSQDPSQTYGYTF.

The table lists this clonotype with a few counts. The chain recombines TRBV7-3 with TRBJ2-1; 12 nucleotides agree with TRBD2. The CDR3 is 16 residues long. Germline V gene data show CDR1 as SGHTA and CDR2 as FQGTGA. After removal of 5 bases from V and 3 bases from J, the junction contained 5 bases not matched to a gene. The CDR3 reads CASSPGLAGFYNEQFF. In nucleotides, the CDR3 is TGTGCCAGCAGCCCAGGACTAGCGGGATTCTACAATGAGCAGTTCTTC. The variable domain in full, completed from reference TRBV7-3 and TRBJ2-1, reads GAGVSQTPSNKVTEKGKYVELRCDPISGHTALYWYRQSLGQGPEFLIYFQGTGAADDSGLPNDRFFAVRPEGSVSTLKIQRTERGDSAVYLCASSPGLAGFYNEQFFGPGTRLTVL.

This clonotype was seen repeatedly, ten times or more. The rearrangement links TRBV6-2 or TRBV6-3 to TRBJ2-3; no clear D gene. Trimming took off 0 bases at V and 2 bases at J, with 12 bases between the two ends. The CDR3 length is 16 residues. Germline V lookup: CDR1 MNHEY, CDR2 SVGEGT. CDR3 in amino acids: CASSYSILRDTDTQYF. The CDR3 DNA is TGTGCCAGCAGTTACTCGATCCTACGCGACACAGATACGCAGTATTTT.

This clonotype was seen many times. This sequence joins TRBV24-1 and TRBJ1-1; D remains ambiguous. This CDR3 comprises 17 residues. The germline V gene encodes CDR1 KGHDR and CDR2 SFDVKD. The V end was cut by 5 bases, the J end by 2 bases, with 20 bases between. The chain's CDR3 is CATSAVNSQQLNTEAFF. The CDR3 DNA is TGTGCCACCAGTGCCGTCAACTCCCAGCAACTAAACACTGAAGCTTTCTTT.

Many counts were recorded for this clonotype. For the CDR3, the DNA is TGTGCCAGCACACATAGGACAGGGGGCGAGACCCAGTACTTC. Amino acids: CASTHRTGGETQYF. The chain combines TRBV6-2 or TRBV6-3 with TRBJ2-5; 11 bases map to TRBD1. Germline assignment: CDR1 MNHEY and CDR2 SVGEGT. The V segment lost 7 bases and the J segment 5 bases; nucleotides outside the gene matches: 6. This CDR3 region has 14 residues.

This clonotype was seen repeatedly, ten times or more. The chain joins TRBV5-1 to TRBJ1-6; D is ambiguous. The CDR3 length is 16 residues. V lost 1 base, J lost 8 bases, and 16 bases lay in between. Per the germline V gene, CDR1 is SGHRS and CDR2 is YFSETQ. CDR3 amino acids: CASSLLERASDSPLHF. CDR3 nucleotides: TGCGCCAGCAGCTTGTTAGAGCGAGCCTCGGATTCACCCCTCCACTTT.